What follows are 29 T cell receptor beta chains derived from one specimen sequenced in a study of shared clonotypes between healthy human individuals. Assay: immunoSEQ multiplex PCR; the TCRdb copy retains only in-frame clones and omits some. Among hundreds of thousands of clones listed, more than 95% were seen once. Cells designated naive CD8 were CD45RO-negative and were positively selected for CCR7, with terminally differentiated effector memory CD45RA+ cells excluded. Sequenced material: naive CD8+ T cells sorted from blood. The receptors derive from a man younger than 45 in good health.

This chain joins TRBV28 and TRBJ2-5; TRBD2 is a possible D gene (5 bases). Trimming took off 4 bases at V and 4 bases at J, with 19 bases between the two ends. CDR1 is MDHEN and CDR2 is SYDVKM in the germline V gene. The CDR3 extends over 16 amino acids. The CDR3 nucleotides are TGTGCCAGCAGTTCTACCCCACAGTCGAGCGGAGAGACCCAGTACTTC. It translates to CASSSTPQSSGETQYF.

The gene calls are TRBV7-2 and TRBJ2-7; a possible D gene is TRBD2 (6 bases). This CDR3 spans 14 amino acids. V lost 5 bases to trimming and J lost 4 bases, with 15 bases between them. Germline V gene lookup returns CDR1 SGHTA and CDR2 FQGNSA. CDR3 DNA: TGTGCCAGCAGCAGGCTGGGAGGAAGGTACGAGCAGTACTTC. This encodes CASSRLGGRYEQYF. Full variable domain (missing parts from reference TRBV7-2 and TRBJ2-7): GAGVSQSPSNKVTEKGKDVELRCDPISGHTALYWYRQSLGQGLEFLIYFQGNSAPDKSGLPSDRFSAERTGGSVSTLTIQRTQQEDSAVYLCASSRLGGRYEQYFGPGTRLTVT.

This clone was found once. The chain couples TRBV2 to TRBJ2-4; D unresolved. V was shortened by 2 bases and J by 6 bases, with 17 bases between the two germline ends. The germline V gene has CDR1 SNHLY and CDR2 FYNNEI. CDR3 length: 16 amino acids. The CDR3 coding sequence is TGTGCCAGCAGTGAAAGGCCCATAAGGGAACTAAACATTCAGTACTTC. It is translated as CASSERPIRELNIQYF.

This clone was found once. The CDR3 spells CALDVDRVMNTEAFF. CDR3 DNA: TGTGCCCTGGACGTCGACAGGGTTATGAACACTGAAGCTTTCTTT. This chain joins TRBV30 and TRBJ1-1, with 7 bases that match TRBD1. V was clipped by 8 bases and J by 0 bases; unmatched bases: 12. The germline gives CDR1 GTSNPN, CDR2 SVGIG (reference sequence). CDR3 length: 15 residues.

The rearrangement links TRBV5-5 to TRBJ2-1, with a tentative D call TRBD2 (5 bases). The length of the CDR3 is 12 residues. The germline gives CDR1 SGHKS, CDR2 YYEKEE (reference sequence). Trimming shortened V by 1 base and J by 8 bases, and 7 bases separated the two germline ends. The CDR3 here is CASSLRRDEQFF. The CDR3 nucleotides are TGTGCCAGCAGCTTGAGGCGGGATGAGCAGTTCTTC.

J is TRBJ2-1 and V is TRBV4-1, with TRBD1 matching 7 bases. CDR3 length: 14 residues. The ends lost 3 bases at V and 6 bases at J; junction bases unmatched: 5. Germline CDR1 MGHRA, CDR2 YSYEKL. The CDR3 bases are TGCGCCAGCAGCCAGTTGACAGGGTTCAATGAGCAGTTCTTC. Amino acids: CASSQLTGFNEQFF.

This chain connects TRBV15 to TRBJ2-7; 7 nucleotides agree with TRBD2. Germline loops: CDR1 LNHNV, CDR2 YYDKDF (reference sequence). V trimming: 5 bases; J trimming: 6 bases; junction bases outside the gene matches: 10. CDR3 size: 14 residues. CDR3 sequence: CATSVLRGEGEQYF. Here the CDR3 DNA reads TGTGCCACCAGCGTACTCCGGGGGGAAGGCGAGCAGTACTTC. Full variable domain (missing parts from reference TRBV15 and TRBJ2-7): DAMVIQNPRYQVTQFGKPVTLSCSQTLNHNVMYWYQQKSSQAPKLLFHYYDKDFNNEADTPDNFQSRRPNTSFCFLDIRSPGLGDTAMYLCATSVLRGEGEQYFGPGTRLTVT.

CDR3 region: CASGLDNGAEAFF. The CDR3 DNA follows: TGTGCTAGTGGTTTAGACAATGGGGCTGAAGCTTTCTTT. The V and J genes are TRBV12-5 and TRBJ1-1; D call uncertain. Germline V gene data show CDR1 as LGHNT and CDR2 as FRNRAP. Trimming removed 3 bases from V and 6 bases from J, with 11 bases in between. The CDR3 loop spans 13 amino acids.

Here the CDR3 DNA reads TGCAGCGTGTGGTTAGGCCACTCCTACGAGCAGTACTTC. It yields the protein CSVWLGHSYEQYF. The chain has TRBV29-1 and TRBJ2-7; D is uncertain. CDR3 size: 13 residues. The V and J ends lost 6 bases and 0 bases respectively, with 12 bases between them. Per the germline V gene, CDR1 is SQVTM and CDR2 is ANQGSEA.

The rearrangement links TRBV7-9 to TRBJ1-2; D is undetermined. Per germline, CDR1 SEHNR and CDR2 FQNEAQ (reference sequence). The V end lost 5 bases, the J end lost 4 bases, and 8 bases lay between the germline ends. The CDR3 loop spans 12 amino acids. CDR3 in DNA: TGTGCCAGCAGCCAAGGGATCTATGGCTACACCTTC. Translated, it gives CASSQGIYGYTF.

The V and J genes are TRBV5-1 and TRBJ2-1; 7 bases align to TRBD2. Per the germline V gene, CDR1 is SGHRS and CDR2 is YFSETQ. V trimming: 0 bases; J trimming: 8 bases; junction bases outside the gene matches: 11. CDR3 length equals 16 residues. This CDR3 is CASSLDPREPRDEQFF. Here the CDR3 DNA reads TGCGCCAGCAGCTTGGACCCGCGGGAGCCTAGAGATGAGCAGTTCTTC.

This clone has a single count. The chain joins TRBV9 to TRBJ2-7; D perhaps matches TRBD2 (6 bases). V was pared by 4 bases and J by 0 bases, with 17 bases between. CDR1 SGDLS and CDR2 YYNGEE come from the germline V gene. CDR3 length equals 16 residues. In nucleotides, the CDR3 is TGTGCCAGCAGCCCTGGGGTGAGGCGGGGCTCCTACGAGCAGTACTTC. Protein: CASSPGVRRGSYEQYF.

The chain is built from TRBV6-1 and TRBJ2-7, with TRBD1 identical over 7 bases. The CDR3 has 15 amino acids. Germline-derived CDR1 and CDR2 are MNHNS and SASEGT. V shed 2 bases, J shed 7 bases, and the junction held 11 bases outside the gene matches. Here the CDR3 reads CASSELNRGGREQYF. The CDR3 region has the DNA TGTGCCAGCAGTGAATTGAACAGGGGTGGCCGGGAGCAGTACTTC.

The gene calls are TRBV5-8 and TRBJ2-1; 14 positions agree with TRBD2. The CDR3 consists of 20 residues. CDR1 is SGHTS, CDR2 YDEGEE, per germline. The V segment lost 1 base and the J segment 7 bases; nucleotides outside the gene matches: 16. The CDR3: CASSLFRQRLAGGHRNEQFF. The CDR3 coding sequence is TGTGCCAGCAGCTTGTTTCGGCAGAGACTAGCGGGAGGGCATAGGAATGAGCAGTTCTTC.

In its sample, this clone was seen once. This rearrangement joins TRBV5-1 to TRBJ2-7; the D is unclear. CDR1 and CDR2 (germline): SGHRS, YFSETQ. This CDR3 contains 12 residues. Trimming cost V 4 bases and J 2 bases, with 7 bases left between them. The chain's CDR3 is CASSAVPYEQYF. In DNA, the CDR3 is TGCGCCAGCAGCGCAGTCCCCTACGAGCAGTACTTC.

The chain carries TRBV27 and TRBJ1-2, with TRBD1 matching over 11 bases. CDR3 length equals 17 residues. The V gene end was trimmed by 3 bases and the J gene end by 6 bases; junction bases not matched to a gene: 12. CDR1 MNHEY and CDR2 SMNVEV come from the germline V gene (reference sequence). CDR3 in amino acids: CASSLAWTGGSPDGYTF. CDR3 nucleotide sequence: TGTGCCAGCAGTTTGGCCTGGACAGGGGGCTCACCGGATGGCTACACCTTC.

The CDR3, as DNA: TGTGCCAGTAGTATCGGGACCCCGATATCCATGGATGAGCAGTTCTTC. Its translation: CASSIGTPISMDEQFF. The chain is built from TRBV19 and TRBJ2-1; D tentatively reads TRBD1 or TRBD2 (5 bases each). Germline lookup yields CDR1 LNHDA and CDR2 SQIVND (reference sequence). V was trimmed by 3 bases and J by 8 bases, leaving 20 bases between them. The CDR3 totals 16 residues.

This chain connects TRBV27 to TRBJ1-1, with D maybe TRBD1 (5 bases). The CDR3 has 14 residues. V dropped 5 bases and J dropped 1 base, with 11 bases sitting between them. Per germline, CDR1 MNHEY and CDR2 SMNVEV (reference sequence). CDR3: CASSHIGGNTEAFF. CDR3 coding DNA: TGTGCCAGCAGTCATATCGGGGGGAACACTGAAGCTTTCTTT.

A word on this clone: At the DNA level, this CDR3 is encoded by other sequences in the same sample as well. The rearrangement uses TRBV5-1 and TRBJ1-5; D gene unclear. V lost 2 bases, J lost 0 bases, and 3 bases lay in between. This CDR3 has 13 residues. Per germline, CDR1 SGHRS and CDR2 YFSETQ. This CDR3 is CASSFYSNQPQHF. In DNA, the CDR3 is TGCGCCAGCAGCTTCTATAGCAATCAGCCCCAGCATTTT.

The V call is TRBV11-2, the J call TRBJ2-3; the match to TRBD2 covers 10 bases. The germline gives CDR1 SGHAT, CDR2 FQNNGV. The CDR3 runs 17 residues. After removal of 0 bases from V and 9 bases from J, the junction contained 12 bases not matched to a gene. CDR3: CASSLDPGTSARGTQYF. The CDR3 nucleotides are TGTGCCAGCAGCTTAGATCCCGGGACTAGCGCCAGGGGGACGCAGTATTTT.

The chain carries TRBV11-2 and TRBJ2-7; 7 bases are shared with TRBD1. The V and J ends lost 5 bases and 5 bases, in that order; junction bases with no gene match: 3. This CDR3 has 12 amino acids. CDR1 is SGHAT, CDR2 FQNNGV, per germline. The CDR3 is CASSETGNEQYF. The CDR3 nucleotides are TGTGCCAGCAGCGAGACAGGGAACGAGCAGTACTTC.

The table lists this clone with a few counts. The chain couples TRBV5-4 to TRBJ2-7; 7 positions agree with TRBD1. Trimming cost V 0 bases and J 4 bases; bases outside gene matches: 1. The CDR3 has 13 residues. Germline V gene sequence: CDR1 SGHNT, CDR2 YYREEE (reference sequence). CDR3 in amino acids: CASSLEQGYEQYF. In DNA, the CDR3 is TGTGCCAGCAGCTTGGAACAGGGGTACGAGCAGTACTTC.

The chain carries TRBV28 and TRBJ1-4; D might be TRBD1 (5 bases). The germline V and J ends were trimmed by 2 bases and 0 bases, with 22 bases remaining between them. Germline CDR1 MDHEN, CDR2 SYDVKM. The CDR3 extends over 20 amino acids. This chain's CDR3 is CASSLINAAQELATNEKLFF. In DNA, the CDR3 is TGTGCCAGCAGTTTAATTAACGCCGCACAGGAACTTGCAACTAATGAAAAACTGTTTTTT. The whole variable domain, filled in from reference TRBV28 and TRBJ1-4, reads DVKVTQSSRYLVKRTGEKVFLECVQDMDHENMFWYRQDPGLGLRLIYFSYDVKMKEKGDIPEGYSVSREKKERFSLILESASTNQTSMYLCASSLINAAQELATNEKLFFGSGTQLSVL.

This CDR3 reads CASSQDPFRGPTYNEQFF. CDR3 nucleotide sequence: TGTGCCAGCAGCCAAGACCCTTTCAGGGGTCCGACCTACAATGAGCAGTTCTTC. The V and J genes are TRBV14 and TRBJ2-1, with a possible D match to TRBD1 (6 bases). Looked up from germline, CDR1 is SGHDN and CDR2 is FVKESK. Trimming stripped 0 bases from V and 2 bases from J, with 17 bases between. This CDR3 has 18 amino acids.

The V gene is TRBV27, the J gene TRBJ2-7; 12 bases match TRBD2. Unmatched junction bases numbered 2, after V lost 2 bases and J lost 3 bases. The CDR3 is 15 residues long. Germline loops: CDR1 MNHEY, CDR2 SMNVEV (reference sequence). CDR3: CASSLRLAGVYEQYF. The CDR3 nucleotides read TGTGCCAGCAGTTTAAGACTAGCGGGAGTCTACGAGCAGTACTTC.

CDR3 residues: CASSLWTSGYRNNEQFF. The CDR3 DNA is TGTGCCAGCAGCCTCTGGACTAGCGGGTACAGAAACAATGAGCAGTTCTTC. This chain joins TRBV11-2 and TRBJ2-1, with TRBD2 matching over 11 bases. The CDR3 consists of 17 residues. Germline loops: CDR1 SGHAT, CDR2 FQNNGV. The trim removed 5 bases at V and 5 bases at J, leaving 11 bases unmatched.

This rearrangement joins TRBV10-3 to TRBJ2-5; TRBD1 aligns across 11 bases. V gave up 6 bases and J gave up 0 bases; unmatched junction bases: 6. Germline V gene data show CDR1 as ENHRY and CDR2 as SYGVKD. There are 16 residues in the CDR3. The CDR3 nucleotides are TGTGCCATCAGCGGGACAGGGGGAGAGAACCAAGAGACCCAGTACTTC. Protein sequence: CAISGTGGENQETQYF.

The gene calls are TRBV6-1 and TRBJ2-4; D is perhaps TRBD2 (5 bases). Germline CDR1 MNHNS, CDR2 SASEGT. V lost 6 bases and J lost 5, with 17 bases in between. This CDR3 contains 15 residues. The CDR3 sequence: CASSRGSYGENIQYF. The CDR3 nucleotides are TGTGCCAGCAGCCGGGGTAGCTATGGAGAAAACATTCAGTACTTC.

The chain carries TRBV29-1 and TRBJ1-3; D not certain. Looked up from germline, CDR1 is SQVTM and CDR2 is ANQGSEA. This CDR3 contains 13 residues. Trimming pared 0 bases from V and 4 bases from J, leaving 7 bases between. The CDR3 DNA follows: TGCAGCGTTGAAGATCCTCCCGGAAACACCATATATTTT. Translation gives CSVEDPPGNTIYF.